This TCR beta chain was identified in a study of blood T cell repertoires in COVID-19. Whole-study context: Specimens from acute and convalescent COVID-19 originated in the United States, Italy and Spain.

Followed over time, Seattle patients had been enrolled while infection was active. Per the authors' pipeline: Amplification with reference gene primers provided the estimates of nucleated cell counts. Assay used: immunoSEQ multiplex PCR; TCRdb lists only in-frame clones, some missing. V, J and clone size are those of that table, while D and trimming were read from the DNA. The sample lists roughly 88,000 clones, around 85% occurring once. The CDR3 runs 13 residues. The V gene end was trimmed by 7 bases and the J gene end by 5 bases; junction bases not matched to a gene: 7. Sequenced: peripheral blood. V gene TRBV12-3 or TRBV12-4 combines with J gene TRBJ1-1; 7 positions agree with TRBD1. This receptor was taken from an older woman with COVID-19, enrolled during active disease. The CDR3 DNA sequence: TGTGCCAGCACCGAGGGGGCTTGGACTGAAGCTTTCTTT. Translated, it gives CASTEGAWTEAFF.